The present TCR beta chain was sequenced within a study of blood T cells in healthy people across ages. Trimming cost V 1 base and J 1 base; bases outside gene matches: 4. The CDR3 loop spans 15 amino acids. CDR1 is DFQATT, CDR2 SNEGSKA, per germline (reference sequence). For the second PCR, which ran for about 7 to 11 cycles, a sample-barcoded 5' primer and a J-beta primer mix were used. Each cDNA molecule carried a tag from a template-switch adaptor that contained 12 random nucleotides. Each CDR3 protein is one row after TCRdb ran MiXCR on the 5' RACE reads. Of approximately 800,000 distinct CDR3 sequences listed, about 26% are singletons. The sample was also reused in another study, on T cells of mothers and their children. From that report: From each mother came over 9.5 million TCR beta CDR3 reads, and from each child came 3 million to 3.5 million.

The rearrangement joins TRBV20-1 to TRBJ2-7; TRBD1 matches at 10 bases. Sequenced input: blood. The receptor was derived from a boy younger than 18 in good health. The CDR3 sequence is CSARARDRGSYEQYF. CDR3 sequence (DNA): TGCAGTGCTAGAGCTCGGGACAGGGGATCCTACGAGCAGTACTTC.